This T cell receptor beta chain was recovered during a study of cytomegalovirus exposure and HLA in healthy donors. Study-level background: Of the donors genotyped, approximately 410 in all, about 76% fell in the Caucasian-associated ancestry cluster. General observations from the study: TCR beta chains associated with HLA were, in a later analysis, more clonally expanded than equally common others.

The study ran its PCR with 60 Vbeta and 13 Jbeta primers. The assay was immunoSEQ multiplex PCR, and TCRdb's table has in-frame clones only and misses some. This sample carries about 150,000 clones, over 70% of them seen once, and the ten largest clones take 9.5% to 15%. Per the germline V gene, CDR1 is LNHDA and CDR2 is SQIVND (reference sequence). V lost 5 bases and J lost 1; bases outside the gene matches: 4. CDR3 length equals 14 residues. A single count supports this clone. Its antigen remains unidentified. The sample was PBMCs. V is TRBV19 and J is TRBJ2-7; 8 bases match TRBD1. This sequence originates from a man in his thirties or forties in good health and CMV-seropositive. The CDR3 is CASSAGTGSYEQYF. CDR3 coding DNA: TGTGCCAGTAGTGCCGGGACAGGTTCCTACGAGCAGTACTTC.